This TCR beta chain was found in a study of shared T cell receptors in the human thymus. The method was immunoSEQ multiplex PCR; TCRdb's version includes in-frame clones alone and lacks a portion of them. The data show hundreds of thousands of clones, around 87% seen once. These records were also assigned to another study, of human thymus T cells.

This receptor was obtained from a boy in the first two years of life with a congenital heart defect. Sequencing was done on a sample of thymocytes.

CDR3 residues: CASSLAGGETGELFF. Here the CDR3 DNA reads TGTGCCAGCAGCTTGGCGGGAGGGGAGACCGGGGAGCTGTTTTTT. This chain uses TRBV5-8 with TRBJ2-2; TRBD2 matches 8 bases. Unmatched junction bases numbered 3, after V lost 0 bases and J lost 5 bases. The germline V gene encodes CDR1 SGHTS and CDR2 YDEGEE. This CDR3 contains 15 residues.